This TCR beta chain originates from a study of T cells in Graves' hyperthyroidism and ophthalmopathy. Study overall: Peripheral blood sampling occurred at initial diagnosis, before any treatment.

This clonotype has ten or more counts. What it binds is not known. The investigators amplified TCR beta CDR3 regions from RNA transcripts. First-round RT-PCR targeting the TCR CDR3 was performed with the HTBI primer set. From the multiplex PCR reads, TCRdb called clonotypes with MiXCR, one entry per CDR3 protein. The sample holds 300,000 to 450,000 distinct CDR3 sequences, about 18% seen once. This CDR3 region has 18 residues. Losses at the gene ends were 5 bases for V and 2 bases for J; bases not matched to a gene: 14. The germline gives CDR1 MNHNS, CDR2 SASEGT. Study observations and caveats: Peripheral blood also featured most of the thyroid clonotypes expanded above 0.001. Ophthalmopathy was told apart from stable hyperthyroidism by a 13 V-J model.

V and J are TRBV6-1 and TRBJ1-1, with 10 bases identical to TRBD1. Sample: blood. The clonotype comes from a man aged 18 to 30 with Graves' ophthalmopathy. CDR3 bases: TGTGCCAGCAGTTATCCGGGACAGGGGAATGTCGGTAACACTGAAGCTTTCTTT. Its translation: CASSYPGQGNVGNTEAFF.